This TCR beta chain was obtained from a study of breast tumors, draining lymph nodes, adjacent tissues. TCRdb called the multiplex PCR reads again in MiXCR, with one record for every CDR3 protein. The sample shows roughly 20,000 distinct CDR3 sequences, about 41% of them seen only once. Germline values: CDR1 SGHKS, CDR2 YYEKEE (reference sequence). The CDR3 is 15 residues long. J gave up 9 bases and V 0 bases, and 10 bases lay outside the gene matches. This clonotype occurred many times. The chain uses TRBV5-5 and TRBJ2-7, with 9 bases lining up with TRBD1. The sequence derives from a female donor with breast cancer. Some clones in this sample may be carry-over from other donors' samples. The specimen was breast tumor tissue. The chain's CDR3 is CASSLGETGGNWQYF. The CDR3 DNA follows: TGTGCCAGCAGCTTGGGTGAGACAGGGGGGAATTGGCAGTACTTC.